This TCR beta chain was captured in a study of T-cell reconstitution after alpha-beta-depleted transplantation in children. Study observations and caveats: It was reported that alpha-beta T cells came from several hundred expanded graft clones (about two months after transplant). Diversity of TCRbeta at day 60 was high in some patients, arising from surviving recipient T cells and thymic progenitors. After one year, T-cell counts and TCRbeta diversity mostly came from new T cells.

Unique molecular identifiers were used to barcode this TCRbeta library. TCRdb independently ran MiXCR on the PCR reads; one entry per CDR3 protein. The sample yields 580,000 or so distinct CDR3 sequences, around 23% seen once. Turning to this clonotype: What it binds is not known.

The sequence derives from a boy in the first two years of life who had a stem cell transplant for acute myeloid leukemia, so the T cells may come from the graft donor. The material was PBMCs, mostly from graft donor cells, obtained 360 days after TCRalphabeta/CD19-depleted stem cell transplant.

The chain's CDR3 is CSAPARGDGSYEQYF. Written as DNA, the CDR3 is TGCAGTGCTCCCGCGAGGGGTGATGGATCCTACGAGCAGTACTTC. The gene calls are TRBV20-1 and TRBJ2-7; perhaps D is TRBD1 or TRBD2 (5 bases each). From germline, CDR1 is DFQATT and CDR2 SNEGSKA (reference sequence). The length of the CDR3 is 15 residues. Deletions cut 5 bases from V and 1 base from J, with 18 bases between.